This T cell receptor beta chain was recovered during a study of blood T cell repertoires in COVID-19. Turning to the study itself: Acute-phase and convalescent COVID-19 samples originated in the United States, Italy and Spain.

The germline V gene has CDR1 LGHNT and CDR2 FRNRAP. This CDR3 region has 15 residues. V was clipped by 6 bases and J by 8 bases; unmatched bases: 9. Original data processing: Amplifying reference gene primers gave estimates of nucleated cell counts. Clones were sequenced by immunoSEQ multiplex PCR, and TCRdb holds only the in-frame ones, with some missing. V, J and clone size derive from that table, while D and trimming were established from the DNA sequence. The sample gives about 200,000 clones, roughly 81% of which show up once; about 5% is in the top ten. What was sequenced was peripheral blood. The source of this sequence is a woman over 75 with acute or convalescent COVID-19. The chain links TRBV12-5 to TRBJ2-3; 12 bases match TRBD1. The CDR3 is CASGPPGQGASTQYF. The CDR3 nucleotides read TGTGCTAGTGGCCCGCCGGGACAGGGGGCTTCTACGCAGTATTTT. The full variable domain, completed using reference TRBV12-5 and TRBJ2-3, is DARVTQTPRHKVTEMGQEVTMRCQPILGHNTVFWYRQTMMQGLELLAYFRNRAPLDDSGMPKDRFSAEMPDATLATLKIQPSEPRDSAVYFCASGPPGQGASTQYFGPGTRLTVL.